These 27 T cell receptor beta chains originate from one sample sequenced in a study of CD8+ T cells in alopecia areata. In each case, RNA was isolated and then reverse transcribed into cDNA as the sequencing template. TCRdb keeps only in-frame clones here, not all; method: immunoSEQ multiplex PCR. The sample comprises 150,000 or so clones, about 60% of which are singletons, and over 4% rests with the top ten. Input material: CD4+ T cells sorted from blood. Receptors originate from a human donor in good health.

J is TRBJ1-2 and V is TRBV10-3, with D perhaps TRBD1 (5 bases). V dropped 5 bases and J dropped 6 bases, with 10 bases sitting between them. CDR1 ENHRY and CDR2 SYGVKD come from the germline V gene. This CDR3 is built from 12 residues. The CDR3 is CAISRQGDGYTF. The CDR3 region has the DNA TGTGCCATCAGTAGGCAGGGAGATGGCTACACCTTC.

As DNA, the CDR3 is TGTGCCAGCAGCTTAAACGGGCGCAATGAGCAGTTCTTC. Its protein is CASSLNGRNEQFF. This sequence joins TRBV5-4 and TRBJ2-1; D not certain. Germline values: CDR1 SGHNT, CDR2 YYREEE (reference sequence). This CDR3 region has 13 residues. V was trimmed by 2 bases and J by 6 bases, leaving 9 bases between them.

This clone came up a few times. The chain uses TRBV27 and TRBJ1-1, with 7 positions matching TRBD1. The germline V gene encodes CDR1 MNHEY and CDR2 SMNVEV (reference sequence). V shed 4 bases, J shed 4 bases, and the junction held 15 bases outside the gene matches. This CDR3 has 17 residues. The CDR3 protein is CASSSTGFRRSSTEAFF. CDR3 DNA sequence: TGTGCCAGCAGTTCGACAGGGTTTCGCAGGTCATCCACTGAAGCTTTCTTT.

This sequence joins TRBV11-2 and TRBJ1-1; perhaps TRBD1 as D (5 bases). V lost 2 bases and J lost 4, with 11 bases in between. The CDR3 sequence is 14 residues long. Germline V lookup: CDR1 SGHAT, CDR2 FQNNGV. Here the CDR3 DNA reads TGTGCCAGCAGCTTACAAAGGGGAATCACTGAAGCTTTCTTT. Translation: CASSLQRGITEAFF.

This clone was seen a few times. V is TRBV6-5 and J is TRBJ2-2, with D perhaps TRBD1 (6 bases). CDR3 length: 13 amino acids. Germline lookup yields CDR1 MNHEY and CDR2 SVGAGI. Trimming took off 7 bases at V and 9 bases at J, with 15 bases between the two ends. The CDR3 region is CASKDSRSWELFF. CDR3 in DNA: TGTGCCAGCAAGGACAGCCGATCTTGGGAGCTGTTTTTT.

This chain uses TRBV30 with TRBJ2-1, with a possible D match to TRBD1 (6 bases). Germline values: CDR1 GTSNPN, CDR2 SVGIG (reference sequence). Trimming pared 0 bases from V and 13 bases from J, leaving 28 bases between. This CDR3 spans 17 amino acids. The CDR3 spells CAWSVQVGTPYQETQFF. CDR3 in DNA: TGTGCCTGGAGTGTACAAGTGGGGACACCGTACCAAGAGACCCAGTTCTTC.

The chain recombines TRBV7-8 with TRBJ1-5; no definite D call. The germline gives CDR1 SGHVS, CDR2 FQNEAQ. This CDR3 region has 13 residues. With 2 bases removed from V and 0 bases from J, the gap between germline ends came to 2 bases. The CDR3 spells CASSLNSNQPQHF. The CDR3 DNA reads as TGTGCCAGCAGCTTAAATAGCAATCAGCCCCAGCATTTT. The entire variable domain, with the rest obtained from reference TRBV7-8 and TRBJ1-5, is as follows: GAGVSQSPRYKVAKRGQDVALRCDPISGHVSLFWYQQALGQGPEFLTYFQNEAQLDKSGLPSDRFFAERPEGSVSTLKIQRTQQEDSAVYLCASSLNSNQPQHFGDGTRLSIL.

The V gene is TRBV5-1, the J gene TRBJ1-1, with D tentatively TRBD1 (5 bases). CDR3 size: 14 residues. Germline V CDR1 and CDR2: SGHRS, YFSETQ. Between the trimmed V and J ends, which lost 5 bases and 2 bases, there was a span of 13 bases. The chain's CDR3 is CASRAGTDNTEAFF. The CDR3, as DNA: TGCGCCAGCAGGGCCGGGACGGACAACACTGAAGCTTTCTTT.

In its sample, this clone was seen once. The genes are TRBV4-1 and TRBJ2-4; D possibly corresponds to TRBD1 (6 bases). The germline V gene encodes CDR1 MGHRA and CDR2 YSYEKL. There are 15 residues in the CDR3. V shed 7 bases and J shed 8 bases, with 21 bases lying between them. The CDR3 bases are TGCGCCAGCAAAAGAGGACTTAGCGAGGGGGACATTCAGTACTTC. It codes for CASKRGLSEGDIQYF.

The chain recombines TRBV29-1 with TRBJ2-4; D not certain. Germline CDR1 and CDR2: SQVTM and ANQGSEA. This CDR3 comprises 12 residues. V was pared by 6 bases and J by 2 bases, with 8 bases between. The CDR3 here is CSVWVTKNIQYF. CDR3 DNA: TGCAGCGTGTGGGTTACCAAAAACATTCAGTACTTC.

The CDR3 protein is CASSSREETQYF. CDR3 DNA sequence: TGTGCCAGCAGTTCGAGGGAGGAGACCCAGTACTTC. The chain employs TRBV27 and TRBJ2-5; D is perhaps TRBD2 (5 bases). Trimming shortened V by 4 bases and J by 5 bases, and 8 bases separated the two germline ends. CDR1 is MNHEY and CDR2 is SMNVEV in the germline V gene (reference sequence). This CDR3 is 12 amino acids long.

CDR3 in amino acids: CASSISSGANVLTF. For the CDR3, the DNA is TGTGCCAGTAGTATAAGCTCTGGGGCCAACGTCCTGACTTTC. The J gene is TRBJ2-6, the V gene TRBV19; the D is unclear. Germline CDR1 LNHDA, CDR2 SQIVND (reference sequence). Trimming left V 2 bases short and J 0 bases short, with 2 bases between. The CDR3 runs 14 residues.

The V and J genes are TRBV30 and TRBJ1-5; possible D gene TRBD1, 6 bases. The CDR3 contains 14 residues. Germline loops: CDR1 GTSNPN, CDR2 SVGIG (reference sequence). Trimming took 3 bases from V and 5 from J, leaving 14 bases between them. The CDR3 region is CAWRPPGQYQPQHF. CDR3 nucleotides: TGTGCCTGGAGGCCTCCCGGACAGTATCAGCCCCAGCATTTT.

V gene TRBV29-1 combines with J gene TRBJ2-1; 7 bases line up with TRBD2. CDR1 and CDR2 (germline): SQVTM, ANQGSEA. The J segment lost 1 base and the V segment lost 5 bases, leaving 2 bases of the junction unmatched. The CDR3 totals 13 residues. The CDR3 nucleotides read TGCAGCGTTCGGCGGGAGTCCTACAATGAGCAGTTCTTC. Protein sequence: CSVRRESYNEQFF.

The CDR3: CASKGTSRGYEQYF. DNA of the CDR3: TGTGCCAGCAAAGGGACTAGCCGGGGGTACGAGCAGTACTTC. The chain has TRBV28 and TRBJ2-7, with 9 nucleotides matching TRBD2. The CDR3 is 14 amino acids. Germline V CDR1 and CDR2: MDHEN, SYDVKM. Trimming at V came to 7 bases and at J to 4 bases, leaving 8 bases not matched to a gene.

This clone was counted only a few times. The J gene is TRBJ1-4, the V gene TRBV7-9, with D perhaps matching TRBD1 (6 bases). Trimming took off 5 bases at V and 5 bases at J, with 18 bases between the two ends. The CDR3 length is 16 residues. Germline V gives CDR1 SEHNR, CDR2 FQNEAQ (reference sequence). DNA for the CDR3: TGTGCCAGCAGCAGATCCCGGGCCAGGGGAAATGAAAAACTGTTTTTT. Translating gives CASSRSRARGNEKLFF.

The chain recombines TRBV27 with TRBJ1-5; TRBD1 might be the D (6 bases). Per germline, CDR1 MNHEY and CDR2 SMNVEV (reference sequence). Trimming left V 4 bases short and J 7 bases short, with 11 bases between. CDR3 length equals 13 residues. CDR3 amino acids: CASSSDRGQPQHF. CDR3 sequence (DNA): TGTGCCAGCAGTTCGGACAGAGGGCAGCCCCAGCATTTT.

This chain connects TRBV27 to TRBJ2-6, with TRBD1 identical over 7 bases. The CDR3 runs to 17 residues. With 5 bases clipped from V and 0 bases from J, the junction kept 7 bases outside the gene matches. In germline, CDR1 is MNHEY, CDR2 SMNVEV (reference sequence). The CDR3 reads CASSHTGVSSGANVLTF. CDR3 nucleotides: TGTGCCAGCAGTCACACAGGGGTCAGCTCTGGGGCCAACGTCCTGACTTTC.

This chain uses TRBV15 with TRBJ2-7; D gene unclear. Trimming cost V 1 base and J 0 bases, with 4 bases left between them. The CDR3 is 13 amino acids. CDR1 is LNHNV and CDR2 is YYDKDF in the germline V gene (reference sequence). The CDR3 sequence is CATSRGGSYEQYF. The DNA of the CDR3 is TGTGCCACCAGCAGAGGAGGCTCCTACGAGCAGTACTTC.

This clone was observed a handful of times. CDR3 in amino acids: CSVEVGRSEQFF. The CDR3 DNA reads TGCAGCGTTGAAGTAGGTAGGAGTGAGCAGTTCTTC. The chain carries TRBV29-1 and TRBJ2-1; D is unresolved. Trimming took 1 base from V and 9 from J, leaving 10 bases between them. Germline CDR1 and CDR2: SQVTM and ANQGSEA. The CDR3 spans 12 residues.

The chain carries TRBV29-1 and TRBJ2-7, with 9 bases aligning to TRBD1. Trimming cost V 6 bases and J 1 base; bases outside gene matches: 7. Germline CDR1 reads SQVTM; CDR2 reads ANQGSEA. CDR3 length: 14 amino acids. CDR3 in amino acids: CSVQRGQGSYEQYF. CDR3 sequence (DNA): TGCAGCGTCCAACGGGGACAGGGATCCTACGAGCAGTACTTC.

This clone has a handful of counts. The CDR3 here is CASSKVGLTRTDTQYF. The CDR3 DNA reads TGTGCCAGCAGCAAAGTTGGGCTTACCCGCACAGATACGCAGTATTTT. This sequence joins TRBV21-1 and TRBJ2-3; the table assigns TRBD1, which was not confirmed against the DNA. TRBV21-1 is marked as a pseudogene. CDR3 length equals 16 residues.

This clone was detected a few times. The chain links TRBV7-9 to TRBJ2-7; D unclear. The V end lost 3 bases, the J end lost 4 bases, and 10 bases lay between the germline ends. CDR3 size: 13 residues. The germline gives CDR1 SEHNR, CDR2 FQNEAQ (reference sequence). The CDR3 sequence is CASSFRTSYEQYF. In DNA form, the CDR3 reads TGTGCCAGCAGCTTTCGGACGTCATACGAGCAGTACTTC.

The chain joins TRBV25-1 to TRBJ1-1; 9 nucleotides match TRBD1. CDR1 MGHDK and CDR2 SYGVNS come from the germline V gene. The CDR3 covers 15 residues. After removal of 1 base from V and 6 bases from J, the junction contained 6 bases not matched to a gene. The CDR3 DNA is TGTGCCAGCAGTGAATGGACAGGGGAGTTGGCTGAAGCTTTCTTT. This translates into CASSEWTGELAEAFF.

In its sample, this clone was seen a few times. The CDR3 nucleotides read TGCAGCGTTGAAGATCTGGGGGCGAACACTGAAGCTTTCTTT. It yields the protein CSVEDLGANTEAFF. The chain has TRBV29-1 and TRBJ1-1; D might be TRBD1 (6 bases). The CDR3 loop spans 14 amino acids. Germline CDR1 reads SQVTM; CDR2 reads ANQGSEA. The V end was cut by 0 bases, the J end by 1 base, with 9 bases between.

This sequence joins TRBV15 and TRBJ2-5; TRBD2 matches 12 bases. CDR1 is LNHNV and CDR2 is YYDKDF in the germline V gene (reference sequence). The CDR3 loop spans 16 amino acids. V gave up 0 bases and J gave up 3 bases; unmatched junction bases: 2. The CDR3 region has the DNA TGTGCCACCAGCAGAGATGGACTAGCGGGAAAAGAGACCCAGTACTTC. It translates to CATSRDGLAGKETQYF.

This rearrangement joins TRBV6-5 to TRBJ1-3; D not resolved. The V gene lost 5 bases and the J gene lost 0 bases, with 11 bases spanning the gap. The CDR3 has 15 amino acids. The V gene's germline CDR1 is MNHEY and CDR2 SVGAGI. The CDR3 sequence is CASSRVPRSGNTIYF. Here the CDR3 DNA reads TGTGCCAGCAGTAGAGTCCCCCGCTCTGGAAACACCATATATTTT.